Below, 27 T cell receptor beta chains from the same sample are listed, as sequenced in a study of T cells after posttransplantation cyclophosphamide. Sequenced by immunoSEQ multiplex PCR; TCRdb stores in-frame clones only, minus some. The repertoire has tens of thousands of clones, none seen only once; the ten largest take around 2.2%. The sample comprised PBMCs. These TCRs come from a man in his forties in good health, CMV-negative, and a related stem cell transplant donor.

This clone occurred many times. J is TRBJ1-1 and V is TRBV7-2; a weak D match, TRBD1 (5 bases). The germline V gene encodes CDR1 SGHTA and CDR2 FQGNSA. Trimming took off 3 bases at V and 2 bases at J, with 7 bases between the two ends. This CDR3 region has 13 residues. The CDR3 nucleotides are TGTGCCAGCAGCTTGACAGTTAACACTGAAGCTTTCTTT. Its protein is CASSLTVNTEAFF.

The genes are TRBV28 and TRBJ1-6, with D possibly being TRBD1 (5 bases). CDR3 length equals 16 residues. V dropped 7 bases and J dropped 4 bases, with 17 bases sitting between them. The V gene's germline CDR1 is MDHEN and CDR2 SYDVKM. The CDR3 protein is CASTLRTSPYNSPLHF. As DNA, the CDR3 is TGTGCCAGCACTTTGAGGACAAGTCCTTATAATTCACCCCTCCACTTT.

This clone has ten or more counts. This CDR3 is CASSLRETYTGELFF. CDR3 bases: TGTGCCAGCAGTTTAAGGGAGACTTACACCGGGGAGCTGTTTTTT. The chain joins TRBV28 to TRBJ2-2, with D tentatively TRBD2 (5 bases). The germline gives CDR1 MDHEN, CDR2 SYDVKM. V gave up 2 bases and J gave up 3 bases, with 10 bases separating them. The CDR3 has 15 residues.

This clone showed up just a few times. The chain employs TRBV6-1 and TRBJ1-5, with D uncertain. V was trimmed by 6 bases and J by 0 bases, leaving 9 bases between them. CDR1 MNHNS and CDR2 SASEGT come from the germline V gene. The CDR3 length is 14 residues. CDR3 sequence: CASRQQPSNQPQHF. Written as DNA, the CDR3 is TGTGCCAGCAGACAGCAGCCTAGCAATCAGCCCCAGCATTTT.

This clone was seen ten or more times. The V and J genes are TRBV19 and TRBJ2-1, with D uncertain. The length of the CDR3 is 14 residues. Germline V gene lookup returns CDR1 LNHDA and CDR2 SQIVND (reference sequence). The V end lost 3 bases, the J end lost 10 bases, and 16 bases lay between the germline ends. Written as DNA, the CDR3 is TGTGCCAGTAGTATTACTAATACGTTAAGGGAGCAGTTCTTC. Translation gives CASSITNTLREQFF.

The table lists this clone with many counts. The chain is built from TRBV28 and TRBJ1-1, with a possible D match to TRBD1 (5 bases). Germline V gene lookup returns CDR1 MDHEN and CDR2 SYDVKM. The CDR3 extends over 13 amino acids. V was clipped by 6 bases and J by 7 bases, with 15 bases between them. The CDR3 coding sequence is TGTGCCAGCAGACAAATCAGGGTTGGTGAAGCTTTCTTT. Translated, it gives CASRQIRVGEAFF.

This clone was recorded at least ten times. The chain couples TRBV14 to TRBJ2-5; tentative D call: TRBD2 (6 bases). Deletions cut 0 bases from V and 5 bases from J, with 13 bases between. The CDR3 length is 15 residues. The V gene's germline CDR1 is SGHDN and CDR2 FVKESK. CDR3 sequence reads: CASSQDNGGGETQYF. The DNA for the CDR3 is TGTGCCAGCAGCCAAGATAACGGGGGTGGGGAGACCCAGTACTTC.

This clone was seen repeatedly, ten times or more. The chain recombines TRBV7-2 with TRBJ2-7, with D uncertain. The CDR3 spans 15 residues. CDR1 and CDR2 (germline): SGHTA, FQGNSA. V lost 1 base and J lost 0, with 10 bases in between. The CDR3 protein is CASSLGSPSSYEQYF. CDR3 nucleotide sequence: TGTGCCAGCAGCTTAGGTAGTCCTTCCTCCTACGAGCAGTACTTC.

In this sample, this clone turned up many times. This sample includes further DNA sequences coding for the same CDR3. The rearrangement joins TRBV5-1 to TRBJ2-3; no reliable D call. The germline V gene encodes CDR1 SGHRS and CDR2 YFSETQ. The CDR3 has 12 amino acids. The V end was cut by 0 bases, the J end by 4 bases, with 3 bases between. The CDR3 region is CASSLGADTQYF. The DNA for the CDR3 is TGCGCCAGCAGCTTGGGCGCAGATACGCAGTATTTT.

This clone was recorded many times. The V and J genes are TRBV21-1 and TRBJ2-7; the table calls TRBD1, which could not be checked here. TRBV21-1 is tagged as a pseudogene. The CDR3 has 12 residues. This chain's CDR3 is CASDSEAYEQYF. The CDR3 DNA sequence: TGTGCCAGTGACAGCGAAGCCTACGAGCAGTACTTC.

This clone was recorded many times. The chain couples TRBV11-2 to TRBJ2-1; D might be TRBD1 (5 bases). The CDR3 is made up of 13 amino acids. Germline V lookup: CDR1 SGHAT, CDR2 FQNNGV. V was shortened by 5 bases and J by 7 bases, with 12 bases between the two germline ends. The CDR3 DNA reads TGTGCCAGCAGCACAGGACCTAGGAATGAGCAGTTCTTC. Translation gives CASSTGPRNEQFF.

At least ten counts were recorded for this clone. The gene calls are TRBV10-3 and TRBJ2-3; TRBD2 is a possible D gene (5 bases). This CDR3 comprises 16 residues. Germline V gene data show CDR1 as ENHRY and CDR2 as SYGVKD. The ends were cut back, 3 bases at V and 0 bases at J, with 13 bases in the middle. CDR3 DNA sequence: TGTGCCATCAGTGACTTGTGGGAGCCTAGCACAGATACGCAGTATTTT. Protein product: CAISDLWEPSTDTQYF.

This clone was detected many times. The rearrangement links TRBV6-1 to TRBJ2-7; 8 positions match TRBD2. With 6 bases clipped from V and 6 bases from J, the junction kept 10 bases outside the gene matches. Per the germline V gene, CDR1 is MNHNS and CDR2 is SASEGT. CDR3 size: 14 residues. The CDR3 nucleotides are TGTGCCAGCAGGTGGAGCGGGAGTGGAGGCGAGCAGTACTTC. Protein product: CASRWSGSGGEQYF.

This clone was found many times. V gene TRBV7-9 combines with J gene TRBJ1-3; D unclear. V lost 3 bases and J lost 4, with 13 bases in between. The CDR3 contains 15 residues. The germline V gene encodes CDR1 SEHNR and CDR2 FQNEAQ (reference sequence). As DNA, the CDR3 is TGTGCCAGCAGCTTCCAAGACTTCTCCGGAAACACCATATATTTT. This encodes CASSFQDFSGNTIYF.

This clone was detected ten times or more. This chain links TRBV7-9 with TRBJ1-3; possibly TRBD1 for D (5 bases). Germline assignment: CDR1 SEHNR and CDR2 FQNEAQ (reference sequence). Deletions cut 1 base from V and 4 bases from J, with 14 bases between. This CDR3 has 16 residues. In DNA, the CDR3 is TGTGCCAGCAGCTTAGTCTTATTGGACATAGGAAACACCATATATTTT. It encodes CASSLVLLDIGNTIYF.

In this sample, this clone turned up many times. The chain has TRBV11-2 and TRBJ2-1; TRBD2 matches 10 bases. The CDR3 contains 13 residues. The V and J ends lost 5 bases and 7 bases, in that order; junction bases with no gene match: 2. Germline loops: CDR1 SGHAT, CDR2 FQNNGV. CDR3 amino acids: CASSLAGVNEQFF. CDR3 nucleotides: TGTGCCAGCAGCCTAGCGGGAGTGAATGAGCAGTTCTTC.

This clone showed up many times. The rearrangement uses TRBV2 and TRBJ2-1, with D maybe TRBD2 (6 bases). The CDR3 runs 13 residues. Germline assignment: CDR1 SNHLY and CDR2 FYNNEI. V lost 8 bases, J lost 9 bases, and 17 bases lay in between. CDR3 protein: CASFHPRRAEQFF. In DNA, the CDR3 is TGTGCCAGCTTTCATCCACGGAGGGCTGAGCAGTTCTTC. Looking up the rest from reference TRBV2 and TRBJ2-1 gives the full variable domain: EPEVTQTPSHQVTQMGQEVILRCVPISNHLYFYWYRQILGQKVEFLVSFYNNEISEKSEIFDDQFSVERPDGSNFTLKIRSTKLEDSAMYFCASFHPRRAEQFFGPGTRLTVL.

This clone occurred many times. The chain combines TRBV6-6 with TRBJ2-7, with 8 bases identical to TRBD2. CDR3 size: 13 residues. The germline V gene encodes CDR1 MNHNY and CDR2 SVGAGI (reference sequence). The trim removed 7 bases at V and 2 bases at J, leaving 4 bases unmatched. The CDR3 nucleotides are TGTGCCAGCACCGGGAGGGGGACCTACGAGCAGTACTTC. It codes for CASTGRGTYEQYF.

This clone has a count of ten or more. For the CDR3, the DNA is TGTGCCAGCAGCTTAATGGGACTGGGACAGGGCTACGAGCAGTACTTC. Translating it yields CASSLMGLGQGYEQYF. The chain links TRBV7-8 to TRBJ2-7; 9 positions agree with TRBD1. The germline V gene has CDR1 SGHVS and CDR2 FQNEAQ. V dropped 2 bases and J dropped 3; count of bases not matched to a gene: 8. This CDR3 has 16 amino acids.

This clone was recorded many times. The DNA for the CDR3 is TGTGCCAGCAGTTACTCAGGCGTCAGGGAGCAGTACTTC. This translates into CASSYSGVREQYF. The chain employs TRBV6-5 and TRBJ2-7; no firm D call. Per germline, CDR1 MNHEY and CDR2 SVGAGI. The CDR3 is 13 amino acids. Trimming left V 0 bases short and J 7 bases short, with 10 bases between.

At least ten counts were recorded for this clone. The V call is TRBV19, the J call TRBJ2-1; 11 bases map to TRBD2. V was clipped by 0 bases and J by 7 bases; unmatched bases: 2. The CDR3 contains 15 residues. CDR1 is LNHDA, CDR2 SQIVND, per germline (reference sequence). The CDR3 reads CASSIETSGANEQFF. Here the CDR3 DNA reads TGTGCCAGTAGTATAGAGACTAGCGGGGCTAATGAGCAGTTCTTC.

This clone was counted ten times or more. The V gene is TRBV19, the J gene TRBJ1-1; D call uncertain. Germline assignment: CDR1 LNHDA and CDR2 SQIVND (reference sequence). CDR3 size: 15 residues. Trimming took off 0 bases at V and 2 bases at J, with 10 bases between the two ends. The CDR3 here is CASSIEGRPNTEAFF. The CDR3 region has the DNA TGTGCCAGTAGTATAGAGGGCAGACCAAACACTGAAGCTTTCTTT.

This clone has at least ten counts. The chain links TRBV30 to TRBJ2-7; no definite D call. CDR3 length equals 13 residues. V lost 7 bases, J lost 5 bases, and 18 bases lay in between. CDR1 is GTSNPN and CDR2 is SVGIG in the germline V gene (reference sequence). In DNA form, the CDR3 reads TGTGCCTCGAATCAAGTCTCTAACGACGAGCAGTACTTC. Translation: CASNQVSNDEQYF.

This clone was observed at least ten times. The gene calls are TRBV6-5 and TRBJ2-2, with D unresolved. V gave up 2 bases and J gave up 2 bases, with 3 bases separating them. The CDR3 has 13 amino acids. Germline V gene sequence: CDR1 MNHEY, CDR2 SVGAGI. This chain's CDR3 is CASSYSNTGELFF. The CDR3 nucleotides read TGTGCCAGCAGTTACAGCAACACCGGGGAGCTGTTTTTT.

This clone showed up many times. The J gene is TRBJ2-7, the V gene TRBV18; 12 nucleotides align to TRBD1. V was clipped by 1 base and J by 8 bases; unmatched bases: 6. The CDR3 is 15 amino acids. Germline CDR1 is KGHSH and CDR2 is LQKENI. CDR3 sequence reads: CASSPLGTGGAQQYF. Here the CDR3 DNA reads TGTGCCAGCTCACCACTCGGGACAGGGGGCGCACAGCAGTACTTC.

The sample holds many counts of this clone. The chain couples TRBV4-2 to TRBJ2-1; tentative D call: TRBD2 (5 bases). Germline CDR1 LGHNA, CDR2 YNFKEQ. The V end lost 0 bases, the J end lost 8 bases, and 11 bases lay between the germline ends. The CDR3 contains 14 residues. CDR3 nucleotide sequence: TGTGCCAGCAGCCAAGAAGCGGATTGGGATGAGCAGTTCTTC. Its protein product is CASSQEADWDEQFF.

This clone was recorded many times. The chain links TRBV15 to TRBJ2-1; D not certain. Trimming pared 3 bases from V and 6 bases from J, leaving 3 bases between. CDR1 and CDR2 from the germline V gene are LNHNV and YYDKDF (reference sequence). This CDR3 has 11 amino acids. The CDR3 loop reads CATSSLNEQFF. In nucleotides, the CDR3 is TGTGCCACCAGCAGCCTCAATGAGCAGTTCTTC.